The 21 T cell receptor beta chains presented below share a single source sample, sequenced in a study of cytomegalovirus exposure and HLA in healthy donors. In the PCR, 60 Vbeta and 13 Jbeta primers were used. Sequenced by immunoSEQ multiplex PCR; TCRdb stores in-frame clones only, minus some. The repertoire holds approximately 100,000 clones, with around 10% as singletons. The sample consisted of PBMCs. Every receptor here comes from a man between 40 and 49 years old in good health and CMV-seropositive.

The chain is built from TRBV5-8 and TRBJ2-4; possible D gene TRBD1, 6 bases. Trimming took 9 bases from V and 2 from J, leaving 15 bases between them. The CDR3 has 14 amino acids. Germline V gene sequence: CDR1 SGHTS, CDR2 YDEGEE. CDR3: CAIHRVTPKNIQYF. CDR3 DNA: TGTGCCATTCACAGGGTGACTCCCAAAAACATTCAGTACTTC. The full variable domain, with the rest looked up from reference TRBV5-8 and TRBJ2-4, is EAGVTQSPTHLIKTRGQQATLRCSPISGHTSVYWYQQALGLGLQFLLWYDEGEERNRGNFPPRFSGRQFPNYSSELNVNALELEDSALYLCAIHRVTPKNIQYFGAGTRLSVL.

This chain connects TRBV28 to TRBJ1-3; D perhaps matches TRBD1 (6 bases). Germline CDR1 reads MDHEN; CDR2 reads SYDVKM. V lost 10 bases and J 4 bases, leaving 20 bases between the germline ends. CDR3 length: 15 residues. Here the CDR3 reads CATYPGGADGNTIYF. CDR3 DNA: TGTGCCACTTACCCGGGGGGGGCGGACGGAAACACCATATATTTT.

This clone was counted between two and nine times. An end of the junction does not agree with germline; a read error may underlie this. The chain links TRBV7-9 to TRBJ2-1; D might be TRBD2 (6 bases). CDR1 is SEHNR and CDR2 is FQNEAQ in the germline V gene (reference sequence). CDR3 length equals 12 residues. The CDR3 nucleotides read TGTGCCAGCAGTGATGGGGGACTCCACATAATCTTC. Its translation is CASSDGGLHIIF.

The V and J genes are TRBV28 and TRBJ2-3; the D gene is possibly TRBD2 (5 bases). There are 17 residues in the CDR3. With 5 bases removed from V and 0 bases from J, the gap between germline ends came to 18 bases. Germline CDR1 is MDHEN and CDR2 is SYDVKM. This CDR3 is CASSPHSAGASTDTQYF. The CDR3 nucleotides read TGTGCCAGCAGTCCCCATTCTGCGGGCGCTAGCACAGATACGCAGTATTTT.

A few counts support this clone. The V call is TRBV5-4, the J call TRBJ2-2, with TRBD1 identical over 9 bases. Trimming removed 4 bases from V and 5 bases from J; junction bases left unmatched: 12. The CDR3 sequence is 17 residues long. Germline CDR1 and CDR2: SGHNT and YYREEE (reference sequence). CDR3 sequence reads: CASSRGQGQVPTGELFF. CDR3 nucleotide sequence: TGTGCCAGCAGCAGGGGACAGGGTCAGGTTCCAACCGGGGAGCTGTTTTTT. Full variable domain (missing parts from reference TRBV5-4 and TRBJ2-2): ETGVTQSPTHLIKTRGQQVTLRCSSQSGHNTVSWYQQALGQGPQFIFQYYREEENGRGNFPPRFSGLQFPNYSSELNVNALELDDSALYLCASSRGQGQVPTGELFFGEGSRLTVL.

The chain is built from TRBV6-4 and TRBJ2-6, with a weak D call TRBD1 (6 bases). Germline-derived CDR1 and CDR2 are MRHNA and SNTAGT. V gave up 6 bases and J gave up 2 bases, with 14 bases separating them. CDR3 length: 16 amino acids. The CDR3 here is CASSPSRGTGANVLTF. The CDR3 region has the DNA TGTGCCAGCAGCCCGTCCAGGGGTACTGGGGCCAACGTCCTGACTTTC.

This clone appeared a few times. The chain links TRBV27 to TRBJ2-7; 7 bases match TRBD2. Germline V CDR1 and CDR2: MNHEY, SMNVEV (reference sequence). The CDR3 is 13 residues long. Trimming cost V 6 bases and J 4 bases; bases outside gene matches: 6. CDR3: CASSSGGRYEQYF. CDR3 sequence (DNA): TGTGCCAGCAGCTCGGGAGGTCGGTACGAGCAGTACTTC.

In its sample, this clone was seen a few times. The chain joins TRBV19 to TRBJ1-1; D is uncertain. Germline CDR1 reads LNHDA; CDR2 reads SQIVND (reference sequence). The ends were cut back, 7 bases at V and 4 bases at J, with 16 bases in the middle. This CDR3 spans 14 amino acids. The CDR3 DNA reads as TGTGCCAGTAACGGGGTAGGAGTGATCACTGAAGCTTTCTTT. Protein: CASNGVGVITEAFF.

The rearrangement joins TRBV28 to TRBJ2-3, with a weak D call TRBD2 (6 bases). CDR3 size: 14 residues. Germline loops: CDR1 MDHEN, CDR2 SYDVKM. V dropped 7 bases and J dropped 5 bases, with 16 bases sitting between them. This CDR3 is CASTDNGEVDTQYF. In nucleotides, the CDR3 is TGTGCCAGCACCGACAACGGGGAGGTAGATACGCAGTATTTT.

J is TRBJ2-1 and V is TRBV13; D is undetermined. Germline CDR1 is PRHDT and CDR2 is FYEKMQ (reference sequence). V shed 0 bases and J shed 6 bases, with 12 bases lying between them. This CDR3 has 15 residues. The CDR3 loop reads CASSLGSLPRNEQFF. As DNA, the CDR3 is TGTGCCAGCAGCTTAGGTTCCCTACCCCGCAATGAGCAGTTCTTC.

In this sample, this clone turned up a few times. V is TRBV30 and J is TRBJ2-1; 7 bases match TRBD2. The CDR3 runs to 11 residues. V trimming: 7 bases; J trimming: 7 bases; junction bases outside the gene matches: 4. The germline V gene encodes CDR1 GTSNPN and CDR2 SVGIG (reference sequence). This chain's CDR3 is CASTSSNEQFF. The CDR3 region has the DNA TGTGCCTCGACTAGCTCAAATGAGCAGTTCTTC.

V and J are TRBV14 and TRBJ2-7; D unclear. Germline assignment: CDR1 SGHDN and CDR2 FVKESK. Trimming took 1 base from V and 5 from J, leaving 12 bases between them. The CDR3 totals 14 residues. This chain's CDR3 is CASSQGTVAHEQYF. The DNA for the CDR3 is TGTGCCAGCAGCCAAGGTACGGTCGCCCACGAGCAGTACTTC.

The chain is built from TRBV6-1 and TRBJ2-7, with D hard to call. Germline V gene lookup returns CDR1 MNHNS and CDR2 SASEGT. V was pared by 8 bases and J by 2 bases, with 16 bases between. This CDR3 spans 14 amino acids. The CDR3, as DNA: TGTGCCAGCCGCGAGCAAAGAGCTGCCTACGAGCAGTACTTC. Its protein product is CASREQRAAYEQYF.

This clone has only a few counts. The gene calls are TRBV14 and TRBJ2-5; 8 bases are shared with TRBD2. V was clipped by 4 bases and J by 4 bases; unmatched bases: 11. The germline gives CDR1 SGHDN, CDR2 FVKESK. The CDR3 totals 16 residues. The CDR3 coding sequence is TGTGCCAGCAGCCCCCCTGGCGGGAGCGGGGGAGAGACCCAGTACTTC. It is translated as CASSPPGGSGGETQYF.

This clone was detected a few times. This sequence joins TRBV18 and TRBJ2-1; 7 bases match TRBD1. CDR3 length: 15 residues. The V segment lost 2 bases and the J segment 6 bases; nucleotides outside the gene matches: 7. Germline V CDR1 and CDR2: KGHSH, LQKENI. This CDR3 is CASSPMGTDSNEQFF. CDR3 DNA sequence: TGTGCCAGCTCACCAATGGGGACAGATTCCAATGAGCAGTTCTTC.

This clone was counted a few times. CDR3 nucleotide sequence: TGTGCCAGCAGCGTAGGGACAAACACTGAAGCTTTCTTT. It translates to CASSVGTNTEAFF. The chain uses TRBV9 and TRBJ1-1; D is possibly TRBD1 (5 bases). Germline assignment: CDR1 SGDLS and CDR2 YYNGEE. The CDR3 loop spans 13 amino acids. Deletions cut 0 bases from V and 2 bases from J, with 5 bases between.

This clone occurred a few times. The V call is TRBV11-2, the J call TRBJ1-1; D might be TRBD1 (6 bases). V was cut by 2 bases and J by 2 bases, with 15 bases left in between. The CDR3 extends over 16 amino acids. Germline V gives CDR1 SGHAT, CDR2 FQNNGV. The CDR3 nucleotides are TGTGCCAGCAGCTTAAGTATAGGCAGGGGAAACACTGAAGCTTTCTTT. As protein: CASSLSIGRGNTEAFF.

This chain links TRBV6-5 with TRBJ2-3, with D unresolved. V was cut by 6 bases and J by 0 bases, with 13 bases left in between. The germline V gene has CDR1 MNHEY and CDR2 SVGAGI. The CDR3 covers 15 residues. This CDR3 is CASSDTTTSTDTQYF. In DNA form, the CDR3 reads TGTGCCAGCAGCGACACGACCACTAGCACAGATACGCAGTATTTT.

In this sample, this clone turned up once. This chain joins TRBV5-1 and TRBJ2-7; 8 nucleotides match TRBD2. The CDR3 loop spans 14 amino acids. Trimming cost V 1 base and J 2 bases; bases outside gene matches: 2. The germline V gene has CDR1 SGHRS and CDR2 YFSETQ. Here the CDR3 DNA reads TGCGCCAGCAGCTTGAAGCGGGAGCCCTACGAGCAGTACTTC. It codes for CASSLKREPYEQYF.

This clone has ten or more counts. The chain combines TRBV6-1 with TRBJ2-1; 9 nucleotides align to TRBD2. The CDR3 runs 15 residues. V shed 1 base, J shed 4 bases, and the junction held 2 bases outside the gene matches. Looked up from germline, CDR1 is MNHNS and CDR2 is SASEGT. Here the CDR3 reads CASSEGGGGYNEQFF. CDR3 sequence (DNA): TGTGCCAGCAGTGAAGGCGGGGGGGGGTACAATGAGCAGTTCTTC.

The chain joins TRBV25-1 to TRBJ2-3; 7 positions match TRBD2. Germline V gives CDR1 MGHDK, CDR2 SYGVNS. V trimming: 4 bases; J trimming: 1 base; junction bases outside the gene matches: 5. The CDR3 is 15 amino acids. The CDR3 bases are TGTGCCAGCAGTGTAACGGGAGGCCGCACAGATACGCAGTATTTT. Its protein product is CASSVTGGRTDTQYF.